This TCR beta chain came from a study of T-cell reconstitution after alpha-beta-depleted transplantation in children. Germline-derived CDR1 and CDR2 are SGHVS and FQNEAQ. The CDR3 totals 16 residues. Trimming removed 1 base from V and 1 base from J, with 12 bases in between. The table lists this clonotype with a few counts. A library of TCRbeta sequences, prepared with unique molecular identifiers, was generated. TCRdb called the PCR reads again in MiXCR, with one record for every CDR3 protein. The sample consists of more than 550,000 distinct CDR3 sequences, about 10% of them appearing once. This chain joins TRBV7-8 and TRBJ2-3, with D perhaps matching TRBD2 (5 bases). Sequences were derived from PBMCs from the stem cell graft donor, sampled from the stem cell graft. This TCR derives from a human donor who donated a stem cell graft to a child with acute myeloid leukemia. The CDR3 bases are TGTGCCAGCAGCTTAGACCCGGGGATGGGCACAGATACGCAGTATTTT. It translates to CASSLDPGMGTDTQYF.